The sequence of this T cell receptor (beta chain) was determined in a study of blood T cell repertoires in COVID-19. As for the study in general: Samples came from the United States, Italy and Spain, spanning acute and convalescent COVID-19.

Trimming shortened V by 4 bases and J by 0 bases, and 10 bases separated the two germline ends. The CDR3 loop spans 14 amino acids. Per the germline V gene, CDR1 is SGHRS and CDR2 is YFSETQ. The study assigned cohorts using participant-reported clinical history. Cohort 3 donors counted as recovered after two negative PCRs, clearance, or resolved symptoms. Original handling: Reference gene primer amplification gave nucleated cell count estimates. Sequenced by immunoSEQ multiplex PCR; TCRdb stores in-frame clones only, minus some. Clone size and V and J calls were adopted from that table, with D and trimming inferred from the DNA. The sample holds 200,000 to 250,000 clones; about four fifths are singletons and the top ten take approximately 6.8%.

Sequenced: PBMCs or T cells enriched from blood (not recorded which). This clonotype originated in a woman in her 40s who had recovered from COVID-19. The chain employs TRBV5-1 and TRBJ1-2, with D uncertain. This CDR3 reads CASSAEGANYGYTF. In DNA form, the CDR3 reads TGCGCCAGCAGCGCCGAAGGAGCTAACTATGGCTACACCTTC.